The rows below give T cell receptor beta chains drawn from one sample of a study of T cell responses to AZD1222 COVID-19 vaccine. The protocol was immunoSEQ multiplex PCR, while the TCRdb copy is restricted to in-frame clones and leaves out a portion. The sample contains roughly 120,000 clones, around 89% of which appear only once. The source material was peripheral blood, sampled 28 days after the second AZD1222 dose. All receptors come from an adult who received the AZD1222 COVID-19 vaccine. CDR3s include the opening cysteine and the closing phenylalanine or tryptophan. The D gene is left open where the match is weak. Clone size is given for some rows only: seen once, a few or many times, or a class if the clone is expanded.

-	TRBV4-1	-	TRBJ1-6	TGCGCCAGCAGCCAACGGACGGCGAGGGTCAATTCACCCCTCCACTTT	CASSQRTARVNSPLHF
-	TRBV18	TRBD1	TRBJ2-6	TGTGCCAGCTCACCATCCTCGACAGGGATTTATCCTGGGGCCAACGTCCTGACTTTC	CASSPSSTGIYPGANVLTF
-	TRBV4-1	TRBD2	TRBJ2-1	TGCGCCAGCAGCCAATTCCTAGCGGGAGGGCCGACCCACAATGAGCAGTTCTTC	CASSQFLAGGPTHNEQFF
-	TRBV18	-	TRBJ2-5	TGTGCCAGCTCACCCGAACGAAATCCCCAGTACTTC	CASSPERNPQYF
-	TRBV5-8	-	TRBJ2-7	TGTGCCAGCAGCGCGGGACAGCATAAATACGAGCAGTACTTC	CASSAGQHKYEQYF
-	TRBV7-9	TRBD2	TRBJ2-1	TGTGCCAGCAGCCGGAGATTTAGCGGGGGGTACAATGAGCAGTTCTTC	CASSRRFSGGYNEQFF
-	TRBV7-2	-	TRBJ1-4	TGTGCCAGCAGCTTATTGCCAGGAAGTGATGAAAAACTGTTTTTT	CASSLLPGSDEKLFF
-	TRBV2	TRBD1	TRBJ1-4	TGTGCCAGCAGGCGGACAGGGGGCACCGTTGGTGAAAAACTGTTTTTT	CASRRTGGTVGEKLFF
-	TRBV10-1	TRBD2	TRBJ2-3	TGCGCCAGCAGTGGGACTAGCGGGGATCCGGATACGCAGTATTTT	CASSGTSGDPDTQYF
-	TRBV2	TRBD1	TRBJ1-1	TGTGCCAGCAGTCGACAGGGGGGGTTGACTGAAGCTTTCTTT	CASSRQGGLTEAFF
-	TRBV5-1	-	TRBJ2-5	TGCGCCAGCAGCTTGGCTAGCTTCCAAGAGACCCAGTACTTC	CASSLASFQETQYF
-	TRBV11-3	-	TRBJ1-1	TGTGCCAGCAGCGCATCGCAGGGGAACACTGAAGCTTTCTTT	CASSASQGNTEAFF
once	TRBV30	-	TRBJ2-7	TGTGCCTGGAGTTGGTGGCCATCGGCCTACGAGCAGTACTTC	CAWSWWPSAYEQYF
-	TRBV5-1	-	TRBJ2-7	TGCGCCAGCAGCGCGGGTCAGGTCTACGAGCAGTACTTC	CASSAGQVYEQYF
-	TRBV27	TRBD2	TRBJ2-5	TGTGCCAGCAGTGGGACTAGAAGGGGACAAGAGACCCAGTACTTC	CASSGTRRGQETQYF
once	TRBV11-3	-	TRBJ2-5	TGTGCCAGCAGCTTAGAGGGGGGGGCAGGGTTGGAGACCCAGTACTTC	CASSLEGGAGLETQYF